Listed below are T cell receptor beta chains from one sample, sequenced in a study of T cells after yellow fever vaccination. TCRdb fed the 5' RACE reads into MiXCR, producing one record per CDR3 protein. The sample lists more than 350,000 distinct CDR3 sequences, approximately 10% occurring once. The material sequenced was PBMCs, taken on the day of the first yellow fever vaccination. The receptors come from a man aged 18 to 35 who received the YFV17D yellow fever vaccine. Each CDR3 is given with its conserved first and last residue. The D gene is left open where the match is weak. Where a row states a size, it is once, few, many or the class of an expanded clone; other rows omit it.

TRBJ2-2	TRBV5-6	-	many	TGTGCCAGCAGCTCCTACAGGCTCGCGAACACCGGGGAGCTGTTTTTT	CASSSYRLANTGELFF
TRBJ2-4	TRBV5-1	-	few	TGCGCCAGCAGCCTACAGGGTGAGCGAAACATTCAGTACTTC	CASSLQGERNIQYF
TRBJ1-5	TRBV12-3/TRBV12-4	TRBD1	-	TGTGCCAGCAGGGGACAGTTCAATCAGCCCCAGCATTTT	CASRGQFNQPQHF
TRBJ1-1	TRBV7-2	-	few	TGTGCCAGCACCCAACCAGGTTTATACACTGAAGCTTTCTTT	CASTQPGLYTEAFF
TRBJ1-2	TRBV5-1	-	-	TGCGCCAGCAGCTTGGAACCCCGATATGGCTACACCTTC	CASSLEPRYGYTF
TRBJ2-5	TRBV10-3	-	few	TGTGCCATCAGTGTTGGACAGAGGACGGAGACCCAGTACTTC	CAISVGQRTETQYF
TRBJ1-2	TRBV3-1	-	-	TGTGCCAGCAGCCAACCCGGGACGGGGAATTATGGCTACACCTTC	CASSQPGTGNYGYTF
TRBJ2-3	TRBV29-1	TRBD2	many	TGCAGCGTCGGAGGGACTAGCGGGGGGACAACAGATACGCAGTATTTT	CSVGGTSGGTTDTQYF
TRBJ2-1	TRBV12-3/TRBV12-4	-	-	TGTGCCAGCAGTCACTGGCCGAAGCAGTTCTTC	CASSHWPKQFF
TRBJ1-2	TRBV12-3/TRBV12-4	TRBD1	once	TGTGCCAGCAGACCCGGGACAGGGAACTATGGCTACACCTTC	CASRPGTGNYGYTF
TRBJ1-1	TRBV29-1	-	few	TGCAGCGTGGGGCGCGGGGGGAAGAGTGAAGCTTTCTTT	CSVGRGGKSEAFF
TRBJ2-1	TRBV12-3/TRBV12-4	-	few	TGTGCCAGCAGCCTCACACGACGGTTTGAGCAGTTCTTC	CASSLTRRFEQFF
TRBJ2-1	TRBV4-1	-	-	TGCGCCAGCAGCCGAGGTGTAGAGGAGCCTGGTGAGCAGTTCTTC	CASSRGVEEPGEQFF
TRBJ1-2	TRBV4-3	TRBD1	few	TGCGCCAGCAGCCAAGATGCCGCGGGACAGGGGGCGAGTGGCTACACCTTC	CASSQDAAGQGASGYTF
TRBJ2-1	TRBV29-1	-	-	TGCAGCGCGGGACGGAACCTAATAAAAAATGAGCAGTTCTTC	CSAGRNLIKNEQFF
TRBJ1-5	TRBV4-1	TRBD1	many	TGCGCCAGCAGCCAAGCCAGGGGGCTTCAGCCCCAGCATTTT	CASSQARGLQPQHF
TRBJ1-3	TRBV3-1	-	-	TGTGCCAGCAGCCAGGCCTCCCTCGGCGGCCTCTCTGGAAACACCATATATTTT	CASSQASLGGLSGNTIYF
TRBJ1-3	TRBV7-2	-	many	TGTGCCAGCAGCCAAGGCACCTCTGGAAACACCATATATTTT	CASSQGTSGNTIYF
TRBJ2-6	TRBV14	TRBD1	-	TGTGCCAGCAGCGTCCGGGACAGGGGATCTGGGGCCAACGTCCTGACTTTC	CASSVRDRGSGANVLTF
TRBJ2-2	TRBV2	-	-	TGTGCCAGCAGGACCGGGACATGGGGCTGGTCCGGGGAGCTGTTTTTT	CASRTGTWGWSGELFF
TRBJ2-6	TRBV15	-	few	TGTGCCACCAGCAGAGAACCCCGAGGGTATTCCTCTGGGGCCAACGTCCTGACTTTC	CATSREPRGYSSGANVLTF
TRBJ1-1	TRBV20-1	-	-	TGCAGTCAGTACCGAGCGGGCCCCATGAACACTGAAGCTTTCTTT	CSQYRAGPMNTEAFF
TRBJ2-7	TRBV5-8	TRBD1	many	TGTGCCAGCGGCCTTGAGGACAGGCCCTCCTACGAGCAGTACTTC	CASGLEDRPSYEQYF
TRBJ2-5	TRBV5-1	-	many	TGCGCCAGCAGCTTCCAAGGGGCCCAAGGGGAGACCCAGTACTTC	CASSFQGAQGETQYF
TRBJ1-3	TRBV6-5	-	-	TGTGCCAGCAGTTACCGACGGAACTCTGGAAACACCATATATTTT	CASSYRRNSGNTIYF
TRBJ2-5	TRBV5-6	TRBD2	-	TGTGCCAGCAGCCCGGGACTAGCGGGGGGGCGAGAGACCCAGTACTTC	CASSPGLAGGRETQYF
TRBJ2-5	TRBV5-4	-	-	TGTGCCAGCACCAACCTTGAAGGGTTAAAGAAGACCCAGTACTTC	CASTNLEGLKKTQYF
TRBJ2-1	TRBV5-4	TRBD2	few	TGTGCCACCAGGAGATTCGGGACTAGCGGAGACAATGAGCAGTTCTTC	CATRRFGTSGDNEQFF